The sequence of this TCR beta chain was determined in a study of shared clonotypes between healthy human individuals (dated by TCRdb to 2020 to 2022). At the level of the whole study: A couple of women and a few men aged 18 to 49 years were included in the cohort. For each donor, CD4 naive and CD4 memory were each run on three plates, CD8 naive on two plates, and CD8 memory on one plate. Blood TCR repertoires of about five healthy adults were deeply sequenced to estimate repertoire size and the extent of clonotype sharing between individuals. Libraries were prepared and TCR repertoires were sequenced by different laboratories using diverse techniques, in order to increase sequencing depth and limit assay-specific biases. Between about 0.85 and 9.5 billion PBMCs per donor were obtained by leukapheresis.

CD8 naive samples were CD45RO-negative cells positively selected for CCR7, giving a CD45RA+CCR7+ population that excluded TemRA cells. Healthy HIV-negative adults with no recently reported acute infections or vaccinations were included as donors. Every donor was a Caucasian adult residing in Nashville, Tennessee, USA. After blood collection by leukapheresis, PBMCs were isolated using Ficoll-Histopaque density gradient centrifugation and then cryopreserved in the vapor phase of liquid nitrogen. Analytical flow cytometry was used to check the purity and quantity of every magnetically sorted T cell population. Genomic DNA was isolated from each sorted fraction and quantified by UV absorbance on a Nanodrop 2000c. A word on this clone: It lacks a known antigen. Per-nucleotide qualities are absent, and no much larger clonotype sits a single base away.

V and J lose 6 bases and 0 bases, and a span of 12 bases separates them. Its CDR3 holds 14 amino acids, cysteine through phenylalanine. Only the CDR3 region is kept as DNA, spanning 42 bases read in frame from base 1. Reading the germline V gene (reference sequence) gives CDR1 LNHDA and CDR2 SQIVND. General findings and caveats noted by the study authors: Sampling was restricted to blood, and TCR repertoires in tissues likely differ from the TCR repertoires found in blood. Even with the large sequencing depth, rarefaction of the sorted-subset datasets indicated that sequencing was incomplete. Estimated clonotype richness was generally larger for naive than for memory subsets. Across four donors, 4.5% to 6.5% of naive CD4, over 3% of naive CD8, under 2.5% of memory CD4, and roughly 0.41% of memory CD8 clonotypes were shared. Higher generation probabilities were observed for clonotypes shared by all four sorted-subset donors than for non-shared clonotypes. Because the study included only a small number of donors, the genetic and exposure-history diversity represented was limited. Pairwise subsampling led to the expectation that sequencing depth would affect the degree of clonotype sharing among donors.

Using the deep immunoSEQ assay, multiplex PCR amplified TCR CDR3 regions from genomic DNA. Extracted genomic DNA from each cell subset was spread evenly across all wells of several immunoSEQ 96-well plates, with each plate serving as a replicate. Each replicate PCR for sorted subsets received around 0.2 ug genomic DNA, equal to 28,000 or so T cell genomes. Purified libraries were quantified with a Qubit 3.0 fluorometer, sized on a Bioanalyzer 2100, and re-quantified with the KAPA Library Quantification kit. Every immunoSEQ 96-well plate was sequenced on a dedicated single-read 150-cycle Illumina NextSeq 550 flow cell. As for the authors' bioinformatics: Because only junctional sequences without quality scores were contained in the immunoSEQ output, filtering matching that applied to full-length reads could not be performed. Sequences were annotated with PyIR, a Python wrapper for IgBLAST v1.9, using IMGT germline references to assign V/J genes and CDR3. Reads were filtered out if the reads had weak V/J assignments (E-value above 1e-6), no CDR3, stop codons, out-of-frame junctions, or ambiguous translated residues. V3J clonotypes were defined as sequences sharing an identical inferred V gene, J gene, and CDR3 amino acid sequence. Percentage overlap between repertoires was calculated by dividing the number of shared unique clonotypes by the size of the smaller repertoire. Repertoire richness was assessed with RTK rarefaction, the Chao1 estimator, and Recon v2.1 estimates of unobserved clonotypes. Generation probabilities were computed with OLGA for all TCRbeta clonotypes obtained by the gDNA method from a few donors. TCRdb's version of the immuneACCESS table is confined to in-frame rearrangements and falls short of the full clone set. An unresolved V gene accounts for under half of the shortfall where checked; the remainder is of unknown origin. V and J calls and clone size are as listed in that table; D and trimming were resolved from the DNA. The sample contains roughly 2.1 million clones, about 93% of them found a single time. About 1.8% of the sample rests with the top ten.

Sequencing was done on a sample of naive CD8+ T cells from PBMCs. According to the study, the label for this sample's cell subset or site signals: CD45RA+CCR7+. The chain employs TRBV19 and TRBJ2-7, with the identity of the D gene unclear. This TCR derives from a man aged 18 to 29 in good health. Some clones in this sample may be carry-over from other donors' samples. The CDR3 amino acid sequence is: CASSRFLSSYEQYF. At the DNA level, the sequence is TGTGCCAGTAGCCGCTTTTTAAGCTCCTACGAGCAGTACTTC. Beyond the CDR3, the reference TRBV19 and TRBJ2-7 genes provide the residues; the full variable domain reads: DGGITQSPKYLFRKEGQNVTLSCEQNLNHDAMYWYRQDPGQGLRLIYYSQIVNDFQKGDIAEGYSVSREKKESFPLTVTSAQKNPTAFYLCASSRFLSSYEQYFGPGTRLTVT.